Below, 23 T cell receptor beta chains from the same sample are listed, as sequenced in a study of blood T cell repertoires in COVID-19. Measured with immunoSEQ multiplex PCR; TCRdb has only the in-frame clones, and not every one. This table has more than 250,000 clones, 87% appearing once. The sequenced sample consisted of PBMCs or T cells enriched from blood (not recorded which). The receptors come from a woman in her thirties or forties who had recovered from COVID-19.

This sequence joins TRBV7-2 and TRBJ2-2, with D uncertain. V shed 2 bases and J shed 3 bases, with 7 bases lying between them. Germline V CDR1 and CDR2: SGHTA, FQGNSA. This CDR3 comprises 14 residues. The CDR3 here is CASSLQQDTGELFF. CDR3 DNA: TGTGCCAGCAGCTTACAGCAGGACACCGGGGAGCTGTTTTTT.

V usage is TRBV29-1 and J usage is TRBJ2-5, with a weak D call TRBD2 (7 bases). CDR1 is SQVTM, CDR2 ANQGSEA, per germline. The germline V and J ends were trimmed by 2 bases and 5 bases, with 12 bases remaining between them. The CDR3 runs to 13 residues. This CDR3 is CSVESGRGETQYF. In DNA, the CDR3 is TGCAGCGTTGAATCTGGGAGGGGGGAGACCCAGTACTTC. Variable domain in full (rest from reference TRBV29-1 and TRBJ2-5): SAVISQKPSRDICQRGTSLTIQCQVDSQVTMMFWYRQQPGQSLTLIATANQGSEATYESGFVIDKFPISRPNLTFSTLTVSNMSPEDSSIYLCSVESGRGETQYFGPGTRLLVL.

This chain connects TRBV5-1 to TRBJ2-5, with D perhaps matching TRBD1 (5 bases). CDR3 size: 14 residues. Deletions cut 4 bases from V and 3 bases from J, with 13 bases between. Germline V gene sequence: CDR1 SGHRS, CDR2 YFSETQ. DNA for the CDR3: TGCGCCAGCAGCGCCGCCGCAGGGAAAGAGACCCAGTACTTC. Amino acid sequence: CASSAAAGKETQYF.

The CDR3 sequence is CASKWTGGRPDTQYF. The DNA of the CDR3 is TGTGCCAGCAAATGGACAGGGGGCAGGCCAGATACGCAGTATTTT. V and J are TRBV2 and TRBJ2-3, with 11 bases matching TRBD1. The trim removed 7 bases at V and 4 bases at J, leaving 7 bases unmatched. Germline assignment: CDR1 SNHLY and CDR2 FYNNEI. CDR3 length: 15 amino acids.

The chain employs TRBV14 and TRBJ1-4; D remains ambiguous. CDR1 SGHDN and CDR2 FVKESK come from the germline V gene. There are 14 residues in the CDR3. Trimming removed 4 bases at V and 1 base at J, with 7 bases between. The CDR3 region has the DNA TGTGCCAGCAGCCGACACCTAACTAATGAAAAACTGTTTTTT. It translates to CASSRHLTNEKLFF.

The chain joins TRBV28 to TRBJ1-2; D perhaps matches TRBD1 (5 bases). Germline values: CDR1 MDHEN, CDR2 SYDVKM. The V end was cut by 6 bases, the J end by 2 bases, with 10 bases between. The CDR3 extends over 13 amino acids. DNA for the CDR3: TGTGCCAGCAGGCTCAAGGGGAACTATGGCTACACCTTC. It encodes CASRLKGNYGYTF.

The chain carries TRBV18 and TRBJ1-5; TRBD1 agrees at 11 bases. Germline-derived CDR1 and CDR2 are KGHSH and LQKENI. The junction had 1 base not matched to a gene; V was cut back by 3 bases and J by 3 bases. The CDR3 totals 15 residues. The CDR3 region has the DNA TGTGCCAGCTCACCGGGACAGGGGGTCAATCAGCCCCAGCATTTT. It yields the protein CASSPGQGVNQPQHF.

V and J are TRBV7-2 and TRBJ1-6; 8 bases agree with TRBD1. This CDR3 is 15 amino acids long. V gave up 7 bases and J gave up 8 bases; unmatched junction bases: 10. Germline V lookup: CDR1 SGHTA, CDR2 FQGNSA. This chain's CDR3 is CASTLQGEVDSPLHF. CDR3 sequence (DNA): TGTGCCAGCACCCTACAGGGGGAGGTGGATTCACCCCTCCACTTT.

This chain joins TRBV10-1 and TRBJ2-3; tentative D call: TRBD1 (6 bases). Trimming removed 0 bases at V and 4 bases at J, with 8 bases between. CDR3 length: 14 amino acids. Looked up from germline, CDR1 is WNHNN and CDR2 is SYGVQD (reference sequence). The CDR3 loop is CASSESTGSDTQYF. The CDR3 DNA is TGCGCCAGCAGTGAGTCTACAGGGTCAGATACGCAGTATTTT.

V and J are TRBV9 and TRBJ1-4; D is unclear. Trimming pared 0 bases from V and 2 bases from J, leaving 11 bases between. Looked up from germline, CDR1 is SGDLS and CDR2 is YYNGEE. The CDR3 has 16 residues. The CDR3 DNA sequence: TGTGCCAGCAGCGTAGGGTCAGGCCGGACTAATGAAAAACTGTTTTTT. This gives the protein CASSVGSGRTNEKLFF. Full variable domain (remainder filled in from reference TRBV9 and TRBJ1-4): DSGVTQTPKHLITATGQRVTLRCSPRSGDLSVYWYQQSLDQGLQFLIQYYNGEERAKGNILERFSAQQFPDLHSELNLSSLELGDSALYFCASSVGSGRTNEKLFFGSGTQLSVL.

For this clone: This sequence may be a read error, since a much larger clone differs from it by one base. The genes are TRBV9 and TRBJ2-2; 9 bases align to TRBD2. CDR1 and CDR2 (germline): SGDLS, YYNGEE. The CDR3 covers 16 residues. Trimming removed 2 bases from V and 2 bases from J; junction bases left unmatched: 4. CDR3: CASSVWLAGNTGELFF. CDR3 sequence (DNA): TGTGCCAGCAGCGTGTGGCTAGCGGGAAACACCGGGGAGCTGTTTTTT.

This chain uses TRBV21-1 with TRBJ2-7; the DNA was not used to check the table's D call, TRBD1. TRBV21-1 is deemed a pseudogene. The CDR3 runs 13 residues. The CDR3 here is CATEQGITYEQYF. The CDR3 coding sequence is TGTGCCACCGAACAGGGTATCACCTACGAGCAGTACTTC.

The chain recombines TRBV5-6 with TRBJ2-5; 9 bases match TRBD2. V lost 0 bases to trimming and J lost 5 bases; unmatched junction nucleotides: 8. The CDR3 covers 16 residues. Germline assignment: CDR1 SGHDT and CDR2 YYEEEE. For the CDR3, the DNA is TGTGCCAGCAGCTTGGAGGCGGGAGGGCGTAAGGAGACCCAGTACTTC. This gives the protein CASSLEAGGRKETQYF. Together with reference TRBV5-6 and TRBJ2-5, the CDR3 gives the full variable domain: DAGVTQSPTHLIKTRGQQVTLRCSPKSGHDTVSWYQQALGQGPQFIFQYYEEEERQRGNFPDRFSGHQFPNYSSELNVNALLLGDSALYLCASSLEAGGRKETQYFGPGTRLLVL.

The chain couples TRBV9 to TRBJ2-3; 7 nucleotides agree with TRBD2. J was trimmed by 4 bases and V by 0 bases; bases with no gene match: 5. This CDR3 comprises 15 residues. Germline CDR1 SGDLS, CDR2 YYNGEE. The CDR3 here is CASSVGSSGADTQYF. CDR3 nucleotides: TGTGCCAGCAGCGTAGGTTCTAGCGGCGCAGATACGCAGTATTTT.

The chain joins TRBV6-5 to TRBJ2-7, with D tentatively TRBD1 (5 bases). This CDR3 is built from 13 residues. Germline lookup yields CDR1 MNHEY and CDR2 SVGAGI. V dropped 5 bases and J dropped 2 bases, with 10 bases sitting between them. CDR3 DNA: TGTGCCAGCAGTCTGGACAAACCCTACGAGCAGTACTTC. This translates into CASSLDKPYEQYF.

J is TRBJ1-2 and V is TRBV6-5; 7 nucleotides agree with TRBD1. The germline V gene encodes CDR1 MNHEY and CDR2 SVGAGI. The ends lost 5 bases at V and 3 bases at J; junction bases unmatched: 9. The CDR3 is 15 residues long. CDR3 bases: TGTGCCAGCAGTAACCGCGCCAGGGGGGACTATGGCTACACCTTC. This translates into CASSNRARGDYGYTF.

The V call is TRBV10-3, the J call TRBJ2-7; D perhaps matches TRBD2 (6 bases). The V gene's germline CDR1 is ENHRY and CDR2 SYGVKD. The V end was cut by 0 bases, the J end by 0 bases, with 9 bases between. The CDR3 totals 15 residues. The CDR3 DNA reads TGTGCCATCAGTGAGTCCAGCGGGCGCTCCTACGAGCAGTACTTC. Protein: CAISESSGRSYEQYF.

In DNA form, the CDR3 reads TGCGCCAGCAGCTTGATAGGACAGGGGCCCAGCAATTCACCCCTCCACTTT. It is translated as CASSLIGQGPSNSPLHF. The chain couples TRBV5-1 to TRBJ1-6, with 9 nucleotides matching TRBD1. The CDR3 extends over 17 amino acids. The V segment lost 1 base and the J segment 7 bases; nucleotides outside the gene matches: 9. Germline lookup yields CDR1 SGHRS and CDR2 YFSETQ.

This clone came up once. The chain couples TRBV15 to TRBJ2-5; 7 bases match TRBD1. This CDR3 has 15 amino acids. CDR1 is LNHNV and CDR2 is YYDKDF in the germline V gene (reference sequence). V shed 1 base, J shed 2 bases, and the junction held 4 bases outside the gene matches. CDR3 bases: TGTGCCACCAGCAGAGCAAGGGACAGTCAAGAGACCCAGTACTTC. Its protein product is CATSRARDSQETQYF.

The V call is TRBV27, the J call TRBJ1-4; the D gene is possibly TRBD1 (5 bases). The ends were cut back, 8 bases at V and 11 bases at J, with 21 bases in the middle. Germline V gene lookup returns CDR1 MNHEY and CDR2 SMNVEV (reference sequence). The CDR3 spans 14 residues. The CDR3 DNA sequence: TGTGCCAGCCAGGGACGGCGGGTGGGGGGGAAACTGTTTTTT. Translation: CASQGRRVGGKLFF.

The CDR3 nucleotides read TGTGCCAGCAGCGGGGCAGCTTCCTACGAGCAGTACTTC. This encodes CASSGAASYEQYF. The J gene is TRBJ2-7, the V gene TRBV9, with unresolved D. V lost 3 bases and J 1 base, leaving 8 bases between the germline ends. CDR1 and CDR2 from the germline V gene are SGDLS and YYNGEE. This CDR3 region has 13 residues.

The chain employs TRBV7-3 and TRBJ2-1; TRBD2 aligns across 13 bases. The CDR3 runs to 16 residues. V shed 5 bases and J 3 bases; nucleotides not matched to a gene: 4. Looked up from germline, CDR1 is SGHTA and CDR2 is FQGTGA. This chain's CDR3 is CASSPRTSGSYNEQFF. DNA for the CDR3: TGTGCCAGCAGCCCACGGACTAGCGGGAGCTACAATGAGCAGTTCTTC.

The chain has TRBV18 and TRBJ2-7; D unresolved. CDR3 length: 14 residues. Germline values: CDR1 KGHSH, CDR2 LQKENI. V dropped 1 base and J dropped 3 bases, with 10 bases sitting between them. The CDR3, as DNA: TGTGCCAGCTCACCACGTCAAGACATCTACGAGCAGTACTTC. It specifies CASSPRQDIYEQYF. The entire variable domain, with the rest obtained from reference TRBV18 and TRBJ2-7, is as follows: NAGVMQNPRHLVRRRGQEARLRCSPMKGHSHVYWYRQLPEEGLKFMVYLQKENIIDESGMPKERFSAEFPKEGPSILRIQQVVRGDSAAYFCASSPRQDIYEQYFGPGTRLTVT.